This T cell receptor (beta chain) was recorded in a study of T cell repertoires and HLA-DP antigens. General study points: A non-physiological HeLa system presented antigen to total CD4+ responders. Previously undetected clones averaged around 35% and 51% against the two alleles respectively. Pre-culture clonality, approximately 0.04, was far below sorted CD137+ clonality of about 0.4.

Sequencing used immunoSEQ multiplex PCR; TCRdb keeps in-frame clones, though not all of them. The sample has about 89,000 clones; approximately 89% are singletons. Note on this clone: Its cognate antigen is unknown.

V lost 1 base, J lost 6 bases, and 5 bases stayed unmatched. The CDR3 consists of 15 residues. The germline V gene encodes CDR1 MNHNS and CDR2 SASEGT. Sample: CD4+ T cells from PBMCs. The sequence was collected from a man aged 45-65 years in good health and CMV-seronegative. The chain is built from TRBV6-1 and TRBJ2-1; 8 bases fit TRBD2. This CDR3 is CASSEDGLASNEQFF. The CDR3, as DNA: TGTGCCAGCAGTGAAGATGGACTAGCAAGCAATGAGCAGTTCTTC.